The TCR beta chain under discussion was sequenced for a study of T cell responses to AZD1222 COVID-19 vaccine (dated by TCRdb to the early 2020s). Broadly, across the study: AZD1222 recipients given second doses at about 4 weeks or at about 12 weeks were pooled, since spike-specific TCR depth and breadth were not found to differ between the two schedules. Trial participants were enrolled by age into 18-55, 56-69 and 70-plus year subgroups, with around 140, 26 and 57 TCR-sequenced participants respectively. TCR sequencing was performed for 230 to 250 trial participants, of whom some 200 were given two doses of AZD1222 and approximately 25 were given two doses of MenACWY control vaccine.

In the case of this clone: Its antigen remains undetermined. One base away there is no much larger clone; base qualities are not given.

The CDR3 regions of human TCRbeta chains were analyzed by immunosequencing. Per the original workflow: Repertoire TCRs were matched against a reference library of SARS-CoV-2-specific TCRs generated with the MIRA antigen-specificity platform. Breadth was defined as the fraction of unique TCRs that were SARS-CoV-2-associated. Depth was defined as the fraction of total T cells that were SARS-CoV-2-associated. Using the MIRA data, each spike-specific TCR was assigned both to the spike region to which the TCR was reactive and to a CD4 or CD8 class. Log10-transformed breadth and depth values were compared by one-way ANOVA with Sidak's multiple comparisons tests. Not all clones reach the TCRdb copy of this immuneACCESS table, which keeps in-frame sequences only. Checked studies attribute under half of the gap to unresolved V genes and leave the rest unexplained. The V and J calls and clone size are taken from that table; D and trimming were inferred from the DNA. The sample has 140,000 to 150,000 clones on record, under 95% of them singletons. Under 2% of the sample is held by the ten biggest clonotypes.

Summary of the overall study and its limitations: Most participants were white British and females outnumbered males, and the authors suggested that clonal diversity may have been underestimated. Reportedly, close to half of the unique spike-specific TCRs recognized epitopes lying outside the regions that are mutated in the B.1.351 and B.1.1.7 variants. Conclusions about previously exposed vaccinees are limited because only a handful of AZD1222 recipients were SARS-CoV-2 seropositive at baseline. The 56-69-year group was small, and its depth increase did not reach significance, likely because of low power. Vaccine-associated CD4 TCRs spanned the whole spike protein, with dominant responses in regions 160-218 and 743-854. Spike-specific TCR breadth and depth rose significantly after two AZD1222 doses compared with day 0 and with MenACWY recipients. No day 14 peak-response samples were available, so repertoires were characterized only after the peak T cell response.

What this sample's time point label stands for: baseline before first vaccination. Vaccinee samples came from UK trials COV001 and COV002, including a single-blind randomized controlled phase 2/3 trial of AZD1222 (ChAdOx1 nCoV-19) in healthy adults. For TCRbeta chain sequencing, PBMC samples from trial participants were taken at day 0 and at day 28 after the second dose. V is pared back by 5 bases and J by 4 bases, with 20 bases lying between the germline termini. Per the germline V gene, MRHNA is the CDR1 and SNTAGT is the CDR2. The CDR3 measures 16 amino acids from cysteine to phenylalanine. Just CDR3 DNA is preserved here, 48 bases in frame from base 1.

The rearranged chain carries TRBV6-4 and TRBJ1-1, with the D gene not confidently named. The specimen was peripheral blood, collected on day 0 of AZD1222 vaccination. This TCR was recovered from an adult in good health. The sequenced DNA is TGTGCCAGCAGTCACGGGTATAGTACGGATCGCACTGAAGCTTTCTTT. Translated, this is CASSHGYSTDRTEAFF.